This T cell receptor (beta chain) was sequenced in a study of cytomegalovirus exposure and HLA in healthy donors (dated by TCRdb to the late 2010s). Regarding the study in general: An earlier analysis of fewer than 750 of the donors reported under 300 Gb of sequence data and 95 million to 130 million unique TCR beta sequences obtained from about 179 million T cells. Typing coverage varied by locus: roughly 629-640 donors for A, B, C, DRB1 and DQB1; more than 500 for DQA1; around 570 for DPA1; roughly 450 for DPB1. Class I and class II HLA loci were covered by the typing at four-digit resolution. Every discovery cohort repertoire had been produced on one sequencing platform. Donor age, sex, ethnicity and CMV serostatus were compiled alongside the repertoire data. Along with the approximately 650-subject first cohort, a separate validation cohort of some 130 different subjects was used. Rather than using new phenotypic data, the later analysis identified candidate immune exposures from TCR beta sequences and from how often those sequences occurred across donors. The study aimed to test whether signatures of past pathogen exposure could be identified by cataloging public T cell receptors. A few DR-DQ haplotypes were treated as single units for association and clustering because of strong linkage in the cohort. In a later analysis, previously published TCR beta repertoires from 550 to 750 donors were re-analyzed and high-resolution HLA genotyping was added so that TCR occurrence patterns could be studied. Among the roughly 380 genotyped donors, around 81% belonged to the genetic ancestry cluster associated with self-reported Caucasian donors. On average, over 200,000 unique TCR beta nucleotide sequences were sequenced per donor among about 400 genotyped donors of the cohort, with roughly 18% of those sequences being non-productive. The T cell repertoires of several hundred subjects were profiled by immunosequencing and related to cytomegalovirus serostatus. High-throughput TCR immunosequencing, statistical association of individual TCRs with disease status, and machine learning were combined to predict cytomegalovirus infection status. An early release that covered roughly 600 HLA-typed donors contained approximately 320 gigabases of sequencing data and 65 million to 100 million unique TCR sequences. A later genetic analysis took genome-wide SNP genotypes for about three fifths of the 666 donors and used that subset as a discovery cohort. An earlier analysis of approximately 630 of the donors applied high-throughput TCR beta sequencing to assess whether each TCR beta V gene segment acted as functional or pseudogenic. Paper-wide results and their limitations: In a later analysis, most CMV-associated TCR beta chains were found to appear HLA-restricted, with HLA associations seemingly driven largely by CMV exposure. A further reported finding was that TCR beta sequences accurately predicted the HLA-A and HLA-B alleles for most subjects in the first cohort. In a later genetic analysis, a missense DCLRE1C variant was associated with V-gene and J-gene trimming of TCR beta chains, and the association was replicated in an independent cohort. Correlated functional status among segregating V segments might reflect linkage disequilibrium, but an unknown experimental factor could not be ruled out. In the study, around 160 TCR beta chains were listed as associated with cytomegalovirus. A later analysis associated 16,951 TCR beta sequences with specific HLA alleles at a false discovery rate of 0.05. A later genetic analysis reported fewer N-insertions in productive TCRs among donors in an Asian-associated ancestry cluster than the roughly 620-donor mean. While some public TCRs were present in many individuals, most TCR sequences turned up only very rarely across donors. The authors suggested that the approach could potentially be generalized to other disease states and immunological phenotypes. Because HLA typing was missing for some donors at each locus, association tests included only the typed subset. Three of the identified cytomegalovirus-associated TCR beta chains were confirmed in vitro to be specific for cytomegalovirus antigens. In a later analysis, TCR association rates were found to vary across HLA loci, with the most associated TCRs seen for DRB1 alleles and the fewest for HLA-C alleles. In a later analysis, several top co-occurrence clusters were reported to appear linked to parvovirus B19, influenza, CMV and Epstein-Barr virus. Strong co-occurrence of HLA alleles, especially DR and DQ, made assigning TCR associations to individual alleles difficult. Only TCR beta chains were sequenced in this cohort, and the absence of alpha or paired-chain data limited detectable features. Compared with equally common non-associated chains, HLA-associated TCR beta chains in a later analysis were more clonally expanded and had lower generation probabilities. Some IMGT-functional V segments, including TRBV6-2 and TRBV6-3, could not be told apart with the 87-base-pair reads, so those segments were excluded. The classifier was reported to diagnose cytomegalovirus status with high specificity and sensitivity in both the original and validation cohorts. Presence/absence analyses assumed roughly uniform sequencing depth across donors, an assumption that may not hold. A group of highly shared sequence variants was considered likely to be a technical artifact of the sequencing pipeline. In an earlier analysis of roughly 560 of the donors, most TCR beta V segments were observed in productive rearrangements about 87% or about 30% of the time, broadly matching IMGT annotations. The only immune exposure information available for the cohort was CMV serostatus. Because counts were too low, some 17 rarely observed V segments, including chromosome 9 orphons, were excluded from the earlier analysis of fewer than 650 of the donors.

Including cysteine and phenylalanine, the CDR3 has 15 amino acids. Only CDR3 DNA remains: 45 bases, in frame from the first base. The CDR1 and CDR2 encoded by the germline V gene are SQVTM and ANQGSEA. V loses 0 bases, J loses 2 bases, and the germline ends lie 11 bases apart. The library was obtained by the immunoSEQ multiplex PCR assay. The multiplex PCR relied on a mix of 60 forward primers for TCR Vbeta segments and 13 reverse primers for TCR Jbeta segments. Amplification of the CDR3 region of rearranged TCR beta genes was performed with a multiplex PCR assay on genomic DNA. Amplified TCR beta libraries were sequenced as 87-base-pair reads on the Illumina HiSeq System. The paper's data handling went like this. A later analysis counted some 74 million unique TCR beta chains across the 650 to 700 repertoires, and some 12 million of these chains were shared by at least two donors. A nearest-neighbor algorithm error-corrected the raw reads and collapsed the reads into unique sequences, merging closely related sequences to remove PCR and sequencing errors. V, D and J gene segments were assigned by aligning CDR3 sequences to IMGT reference sequences. For a sequence to be retained, a match of at least six nucleotides was required to both a V gene segment and a J gene segment. Rearrangements were classified as productive when the CDR3 lacked stop codons and remained in frame with V and J, and all other rearrangements were classified as non-productive. CDR3 was defined by IMGT convention, running from the second conserved V-encoded cysteine to the conserved J-encoded phenylalanine. In an earlier analysis of around 570 of the donors, sequences lacking an unambiguous match to a single V gene segment were excluded. An earlier analysis of a few hundred of the donors classified V segments as functional when productive rearrangements were above 56.7% and as segregating when the standard deviation between donors was above 5%. A statistical classification framework was developed to diagnose cytomegalovirus status using the catalog of TCR beta chain sequences. In a later analysis, TCR nucleotide sequences were compared against IMGT/GENE-DB human TR gene sequences so that V and J genes could be assigned. Using the TCRdist pipeline, a later analysis assigned CDR3 sequences along with most-parsimonious VDJ recombination scenarios. In a later analysis, each TCR beta chain was defined by its CDR3 amino acid sequence together with its V-gene family, and reads without a unique V-gene family were excluded. A later analysis removed 592 highly shared, low-generation-probability nucleotide sequences to deal with suspected cross-contamination and a sequencing artifact. A later analysis calculated a clonal expansion index for each public chain from normalized within-repertoire ranks of inferred template counts. In a later analysis, generation probabilities were computed with a VDJ recombination model fitted to out-of-frame rearrangements, and the resulting probabilities were checked against IGoR. A later analysis scored TCR-TCR, TCR-HLA and TCR-CMV co-occurrence with hypergeometric tests, applying a repertoire-size bias correction to TCR pairs. In a later analysis, false discovery rates were estimated by permuting HLA or CMV assignments 20 times. In a later analysis, co-occurring TCRs were grouped using DBSCAN, with TCRdist sequence similarity added in when clustering inside HLA-allele-positive subsets. Repertoires with fewer than 30,000 or more than 120,000 public chains were left out of co-occurrence clustering, as were about 5 repertoires with anomalous nucleotide sharing. TCRdb mirrors the immuneACCESS table, restricted to in-frame sequences. Some clones are absent from its copies; in checked studies, under half trace to an unresolved V gene, and the reason for the others is unknown. That table supplies the V and J calls and clone size; D and trimming were determined from the DNA. The sample profile shows 150,000 to 170,000 clones; 70% to 90% of them were found once. The ten largest clones take up 4.5% to 7% of the sample.

The cohort comprised around 700 healthy bone marrow donors. At the time of sampling, every cohort member was nominally healthy, though immune exposures that went unrecorded were likely present. The donor was CMV seropositive and was included in the group of approximately 310 seropositive cohort members. Each donor provided a peripheral blood sample, and peripheral blood mononuclear cells were used for TCR beta sequencing. The Qiagen DNeasy Blood Extraction Kit was used to extract genomic DNA from the blood cell samples. As to this clone: Which antigen it targets is not known. The sample holds no much larger clone one base away, and base qualities are not on file.

Recombination joined TRBV29-1 with TRBJ2-1; TRBD1 is a weak D gene call, 5 bases matching. The sequenced sample was PBMCs. The sequence was obtained from a woman aged 40 to 50 in good health and CMV-seropositive. The CDR3 sequence is CSVEDGQGPYNEQFF. The DNA sequence follows: TGCAGCGTTGAAGATGGGCAGGGCCCCTACAATGAGCAGTTCTTC.